This entry describes one T cell receptor (beta chain). The antigen is undetermined. This sample was included in a study of beta chain features in type 1 diabetes. The study, taken as a whole, reports: A PCR bias possibly favoring shorter templates would apply equally to patients and controls.

Of the isolated RNA, all was reverse transcribed, and so the sequenced material was expressed TCRB transcripts. Sequencing was performed with immunoSEQ multiplex PCR; in TCRdb, only in-frame clones are kept and a portion is missing. The top ten hold 0.05% to 0.065% of the sample, which has about 470,000 clones, around 28% seen once. Trimming pared 3 bases from V and 6 bases from J, leaving 11 bases between. The germline V gene encodes CDR1 SGHTA and CDR2 FQGNSA. The CDR3 totals 13 residues. The sample taken for sequencing was naive CD4+ T cells from blood. The V gene is TRBV7-2, the J gene TRBJ1-1; D remains unclear. The TCR was taken from a man aged 18 to 29 in good health. CDR3 in amino acids: CASSLAPQAEAFF. CDR3 DNA: TGTGCCAGCAGCTTGGCCCCCCAGGCTGAAGCTTTCTTT.